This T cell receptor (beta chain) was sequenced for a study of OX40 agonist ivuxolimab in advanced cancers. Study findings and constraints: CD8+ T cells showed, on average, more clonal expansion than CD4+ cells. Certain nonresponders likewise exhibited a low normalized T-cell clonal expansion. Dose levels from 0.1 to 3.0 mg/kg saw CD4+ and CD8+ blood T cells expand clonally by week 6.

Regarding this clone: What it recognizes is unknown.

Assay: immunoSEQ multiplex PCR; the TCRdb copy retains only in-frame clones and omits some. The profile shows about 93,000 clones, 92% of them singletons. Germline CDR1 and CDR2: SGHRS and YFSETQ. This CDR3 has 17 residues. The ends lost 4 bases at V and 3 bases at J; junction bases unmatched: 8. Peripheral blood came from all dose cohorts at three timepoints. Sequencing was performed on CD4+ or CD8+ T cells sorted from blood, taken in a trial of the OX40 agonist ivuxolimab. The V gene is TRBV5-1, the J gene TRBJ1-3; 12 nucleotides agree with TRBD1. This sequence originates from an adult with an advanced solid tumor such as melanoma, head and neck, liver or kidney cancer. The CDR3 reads CASSLAGTGGDGNTIYF. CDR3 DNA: TGCGCCAGCAGCCTTGCCGGGACAGGGGGCGATGGAAACACCATATATTTT.